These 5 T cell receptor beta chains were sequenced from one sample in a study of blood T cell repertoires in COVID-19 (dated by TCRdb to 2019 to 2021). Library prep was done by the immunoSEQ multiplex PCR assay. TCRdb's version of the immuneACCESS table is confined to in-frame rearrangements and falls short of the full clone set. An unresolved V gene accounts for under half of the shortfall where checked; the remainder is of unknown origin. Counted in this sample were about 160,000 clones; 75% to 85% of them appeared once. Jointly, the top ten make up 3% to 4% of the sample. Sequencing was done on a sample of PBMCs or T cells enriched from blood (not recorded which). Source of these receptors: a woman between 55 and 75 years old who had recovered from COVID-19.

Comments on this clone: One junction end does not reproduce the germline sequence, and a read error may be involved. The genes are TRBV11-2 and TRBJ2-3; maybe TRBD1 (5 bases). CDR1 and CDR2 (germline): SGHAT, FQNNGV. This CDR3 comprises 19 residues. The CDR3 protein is CASSIEGAWAVQSTDTQYF. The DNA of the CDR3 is TGTGCCAGCAGCATAGAAGGGGCGTGGGCAGTACAAAGCACAGATACGCAGTATTTT.

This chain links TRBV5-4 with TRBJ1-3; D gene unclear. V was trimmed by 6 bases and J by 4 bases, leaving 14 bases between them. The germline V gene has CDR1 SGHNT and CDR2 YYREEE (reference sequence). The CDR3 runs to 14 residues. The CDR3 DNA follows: TGTGCCAGCACCCTAGGAGGGCTCGGAAACACCATATATTTT. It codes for CASTLGGLGNTIYF.

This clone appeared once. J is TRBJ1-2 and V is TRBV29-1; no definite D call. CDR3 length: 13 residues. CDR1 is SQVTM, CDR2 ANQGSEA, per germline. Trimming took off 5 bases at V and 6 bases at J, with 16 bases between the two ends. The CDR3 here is CSVLWAVGDGYTF. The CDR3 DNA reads TGCAGCGTTCTATGGGCTGTCGGCGATGGCTACACCTTC.

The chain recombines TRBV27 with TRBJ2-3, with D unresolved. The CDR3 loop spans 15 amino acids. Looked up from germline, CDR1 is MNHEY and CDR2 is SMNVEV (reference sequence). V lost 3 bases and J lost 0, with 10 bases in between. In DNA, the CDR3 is TGTGCCAGCAGTTTGGGCCAGCTTAGCACAGATACGCAGTATTTT. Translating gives CASSLGQLSTDTQYF.

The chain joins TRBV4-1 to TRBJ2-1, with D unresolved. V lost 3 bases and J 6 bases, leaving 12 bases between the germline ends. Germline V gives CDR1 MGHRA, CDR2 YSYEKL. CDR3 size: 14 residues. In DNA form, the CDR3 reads TGCGCCAGCAGCCAGGGCTCAATTCTCAATGAGCAGTTCTTC. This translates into CASSQGSILNEQFF.